Each of the 2 T cell receptor beta chains below was sequenced from the same sample in a study of regulatory T cells in long-lasting Graves disease. iRepertoire HTBI primers and Arm-PCR of CDR3 regions built TCR beta libraries. MiXCR, run by TCRdb on the multiplex PCR reads, gives a single entry per CDR3 protein. This table holds 360,000 or so distinct CDR3 sequences, 15% to 20% found once. Sample time point: newly diagnosed GD, antithyroid drugs for less than 3 months. PBMCs provided the RNA from which the TCR library was made. The sample also formed part of further work on T cells in Graves' hyperthyroidism and ophthalmopathy.

Material: peripheral blood mononuclear cells (PBMCs), obtained at new diagnosis, from a patient treated with antithyroid drugs. Receptors originate from a woman aged 18 to 35 with Graves disease.

This clonotype has just a few counts. CDR3 in DNA: TGTGCCAGCAGTTTCCAGGGACAGGGCCTAGATACGCAGTATTTT. Protein: CASSFQGQGLDTQYF. The chain employs TRBV12-3 or TRBV12-4 and TRBJ2-3; 9 nucleotides agree with TRBD1. The CDR3 covers 15 residues. V lost 3 bases and J lost 5; bases outside the gene matches: 6.

This clonotype was counted only a few times. CDR3 sequence reads: CATQTFSSYNEQFF. CDR3 DNA: TGTGCCACCCAGACCTTTAGCTCCTACAATGAGCAGTTCTTC. The chain has TRBV10-3 and TRBJ2-1; D uncertain. The CDR3 has 14 amino acids. V lost 10 bases to trimming and J lost 0 bases, with 13 bases between them. The germline V gene has CDR1 ENHRY and CDR2 SYGVKD.